This T cell receptor beta chain was sequenced for a study of blood T cell repertoires in COVID-19. Using immunoSEQ multiplex PCR, the repertoire was profiled, and TCRdb retains in-frame clones only, with some absent. The sample includes about 230,000 clones, roughly 80% of them seen just once. CDR3 length: 17 residues. CDR1 is SNHLY and CDR2 is FYNNEI in the germline V gene. V shed 8 bases, J shed 0 bases, and the junction held 12 bases outside the gene matches. The receptor comes from a woman over 75 with acute or convalescent COVID-19. Sequenced sample: peripheral blood. This chain joins TRBV2 and TRBJ1-3; TRBD1 agrees at 8 bases. The CDR3 coding sequence is TGTGCCAGCGGCCGGGGGACAGGAACATTCTCTGGAAACACCATATATTTT. Residues: CASGRGTGTFSGNTIYF.